This is a list of T cell receptor beta chains from one sample in a study of CXCR3-negative and CXCR3-positive naive CD8 T cells. TCRdb reworked the 5' RACE reads into one entry per CDR3 protein, no DNA. This table holds around 41,000 distinct CDR3 sequences. Specimen: memory CD8+ T cells from blood. These receptors were taken from a human donor in good health. Some clones in this sample may be carry-over from other donors' samples. Each CDR3 is given with its conserved first and last residue.

V	J	CDR3
TRBV29-1	TRBJ2-5	CSAQSGVQETQYF
TRBV4-1	TRBJ1-2	CASSQGEADIYGYTF
TRBV2	TRBJ1-4	CASRGSSGANEKLFF
TRBV6-2/TRBV6-3	TRBJ2-1	CASSQLAGGPFNEQFF
TRBV7-9	TRBJ1-2	CASSSGQKFFYGYTF
TRBV6-4	TRBJ2-3	CASSDSSGKGTDTQYF
TRBV5-1	TRBJ2-7	CASSLDGRGLAGLYEQYF
TRBV7-9	TRBJ2-7	CASSRPGAFSDYEQYF
TRBV12-3/TRBV12-4	TRBJ2-1	CASSFRGNGNEQFF
TRBV7-3	TRBJ2-1	CASSFWTGPHNEQFF
TRBV7-9	TRBJ1-6	CASSPLWGVPAYNSPLHF
TRBV28	TRBJ2-3	CASSQTSATFTDTQYF
TRBV10-3	TRBJ2-4	CAISDPTAGKLAKNIQYF
TRBV20-1	TRBJ1-2	CSAPPGGHNYGYTF
TRBV7-2	TRBJ1-1	CASSLAVVFSGGFF
TRBV30	TRBJ2-7	CAWSVIETDEQYF
TRBV7-9	TRBJ2-5	CASSDLVVPTNQETQYF
TRBV29-1	TRBJ2-2	CSVLQGNTGELFF
TRBV28	TRBJ2-1	CASRPTSGRYYNEQFF
TRBV7-8	TRBJ2-5	CASSLVRGDNLQETQYF
TRBV6-2/TRBV6-3	TRBJ2-3	CASNNYEVLDTQYF
TRBV6-2/TRBV6-3	TRBJ2-1	CASSYRLDNEQFF